Below are 23 T cell receptor beta chains sequenced from a single sample in a study of blood T cells in healthy people across ages (dated by TCRdb to between 2014 and 2017). Library preparation used 5' RACE. Sequencing relied on an Illumina HiSeq 2500. A second PCR of about 7 to 12 cycles was run with a J-beta primer mix and a sample-barcoded 5' primer. TCRdb reanalyzed the raw reads on its own, using fastp at Q25 for trimming and MiXCR for clone calling, and kept in-frame beta chains. Rows merge per CDR3 protein into single entries with the most common DNA and genes. The sample table shows hundreds of thousands of distinct CDR3 sequences, and about 46% are seen once. Roughly 18% of the sample is held by the ten biggest clonotypes. Sequencing input: blood. The source is an elderly man in good health.

With respect to this clonotype: The junction shows a germline mismatch at one end, possibly a read error. The chain employs TRBV12-3 or TRBV12-4 and TRBJ2-5; 10 positions match TRBD2. The end of the DNA is better explained by TRBJ2-7, so the J call may be wrong. The CDR3 extends over 14 amino acids. In DNA form, the CDR3 reads TGTGCCAGCAGTGTAGCGGGAGGTGTCGACGAGCAGTACTTC. This gives the protein CASSVAGGVDEQYF.

This clonotype came up once. This chain uses TRBV5-1 with TRBJ1-4, with a possible D match to TRBD1 (5 bases). The CDR3 spans 14 residues. V dropped 5 bases and J dropped 7 bases, with 15 bases sitting between them. CDR1 and CDR2 (germline): SGHRS, YFSETQ. This CDR3 is CASSPGGESEKLFF. The CDR3 DNA sequence: TGCGCCAGCAGTCCGGGGGGAGAGAGTGAAAAACTGTTTTTT.

This clonotype was observed a handful of times. The chain uses TRBV5-1 and TRBJ2-1, with 9 bases aligning to TRBD1. V lost 3 bases to trimming and J lost 6 bases; unmatched junction nucleotides: 7. The CDR3 is made up of 15 amino acids. Per the germline V gene, CDR1 is SGHRS and CDR2 is YFSETQ. CDR3 DNA sequence: TGCGCCAGCAGCTCTGGGACAGGGACGGGCAATGAGCAGTTCTTC. It encodes CASSSGTGTGNEQFF.

The chain carries TRBV5-5 and TRBJ2-5; no clear D gene. V was shortened by 3 bases and J by 3 bases, with 6 bases between the two germline ends. From germline, CDR1 is SGHKS and CDR2 YYEKEE (reference sequence). The CDR3 runs 12 residues. This CDR3 is CASSSTEETQYF. CDR3 nucleotides: TGTGCCAGCAGCTCCACAGAAGAGACCCAGTACTTC.

The chain links TRBV29-1 to TRBJ2-1; perhaps TRBD2 as D (5 bases). V lost 4 bases to trimming and J lost 5 bases, with 18 bases between them. Per the germline V gene, CDR1 is SQVTM and CDR2 is ANQGSEA. The CDR3 loop spans 15 amino acids. CDR3 in DNA: TGCAGCGTTGTCCCAAGCGGCACGTCCGACAATGAGCAGTTCTTC. Amino acids: CSVVPSGTSDNEQFF.

This chain's CDR3 is CASSERLADNNEQFF. The CDR3 DNA follows: TGTGCCAGCAGTGAACGGCTAGCGGATAACAATGAGCAGTTCTTC. This sequence joins TRBV2 and TRBJ2-1, with 7 bases that match TRBD2. With 2 bases clipped from V and 5 bases from J, the junction kept 6 bases outside the gene matches. Germline assignment: CDR1 SNHLY and CDR2 FYNNEI. The CDR3 contains 15 residues.

The chain recombines TRBV29-1 with TRBJ2-1, with D hard to call. The DNA end is more similar to TRBJ2-7, so the J call may be wrong. This CDR3 spans 14 amino acids. Germline V gene lookup returns CDR1 SQVTM and CDR2 ANQGSEA. CDR3 in amino acids: CSVESPARRNEQYF. CDR3 in DNA: TGCAGCGTTGAGTCTCCAGCACGACGGAATGAGCAGTACTTC.

This clonotype showed up many times. The chain carries TRBV6-6 and TRBJ2-5; D is ambiguous. The germline gives CDR1 MNHNY, CDR2 SVGAGI (reference sequence). This CDR3 has 12 amino acids. Deletions cut 2 bases from V and 5 bases from J, with 6 bases between. CDR3 protein: CASSYPRETQYF. The CDR3 DNA is TGTGCCAGCAGTTACCCCCGGGAGACCCAGTACTTC.

The chain is built from TRBV28 and TRBJ2-7; 8 bases match TRBD1. With 5 bases clipped from V and 3 bases from J, the junction kept 9 bases outside the gene matches. Germline assignment: CDR1 MDHEN and CDR2 SYDVKM. The CDR3 sequence is 15 residues long. The CDR3 bases are TGTGCCAGCAGTCGCCGGGACAGGAGCCACTACGAGCAGTACTTC. It is translated as CASSRRDRSHYEQYF.

The chain is built from TRBV7-4 and TRBJ2-3; TRBD2 is a possible D gene (6 bases). Trimming left V 4 bases short and J 4 bases short, with 21 bases between. Germline CDR1 reads SGHVT; CDR2 reads SQSDAQ. The CDR3 is made up of 17 amino acids. The CDR3 DNA reads as TGTGCCAGCAGCTCAAACCCCGGGACTCGGAGCCCAGATACGCAGTATTTT. Its translation: CASSSNPGTRSPDTQYF.

The chain employs TRBV11-2 and TRBJ2-5, with 9 bases lining up with TRBD1. This CDR3 contains 17 residues. V was pared by 2 bases and J by 5 bases, with 12 bases of the junction left unmatched. Per the germline V gene, CDR1 is SGHAT and CDR2 is FQNNGV. CDR3 protein: CASSLTGTGLIGETQYF. Written as DNA, the CDR3 is TGTGCCAGCAGCTTAACGGGGACAGGGCTCATTGGCGAGACCCAGTACTTC.

The chain links TRBV20-1 to TRBJ2-1; 11 positions agree with TRBD2. Per germline, CDR1 DFQATT and CDR2 SNEGSKA (reference sequence). There are 14 residues in the CDR3. V lost 4 bases to trimming and J lost 6 bases; unmatched junction nucleotides: 5. CDR3 loop: CSAMIAGGPNEQFF. In DNA form, the CDR3 reads TGCAGTGCTATGATAGCGGGAGGGCCCAATGAGCAGTTCTTC.

This chain connects TRBV20-1 to TRBJ2-1, with D tentatively TRBD2 (6 bases). The germline V and J ends were trimmed by 6 bases and 1 base, with 13 bases remaining between them. In germline, CDR1 is DFQATT, CDR2 SNEGSKA (reference sequence). This CDR3 has 14 amino acids. CDR3 loop: CSAPSGASYNEQFF. The CDR3 coding sequence is TGCAGTGCCCCTTCGGGAGCATCCTACAATGAGCAGTTCTTC.

V usage is TRBV20-1 and J usage is TRBJ2-3; D uncertain. This CDR3 spans 11 amino acids. Germline V gene data show CDR1 as DFQATT and CDR2 as SNEGSKA (reference sequence). V dropped 5 bases and J dropped 6 bases, with 9 bases sitting between them. The CDR3 coding sequence is TGCAGTGCTCCAGTCACCGATACGCAGTATTTT. Translated: CSAPVTDTQYF.

This clonotype has only a few counts. The chain employs TRBV5-1 and TRBJ1-4; TRBD1 matches 7 bases. V was clipped by 4 bases and J by 7 bases; unmatched bases: 10. Germline CDR1 SGHRS, CDR2 YFSETQ. The CDR3 has 15 amino acids. The CDR3 region has the DNA TGCGCCAGCAGCGGATCAGGGGCAGGGGGTGAAAAACTGTTTTTT. Translation: CASSGSGAGGEKLFF.

This clonotype showed up just a few times. The genes are TRBV20-1 and TRBJ2-5; possibly TRBD1 or TRBD2 for D (5 bases each). V was trimmed by 5 bases and J by 5 bases, leaving 18 bases between them. The V gene's germline CDR1 is DFQATT and CDR2 SNEGSKA (reference sequence). The CDR3 contains 14 residues. DNA for the CDR3: TGCAGTGCTGGCTACTCCCGCTGGGGGGAGACCCAGTACTTC. This gives the protein CSAGYSRWGETQYF.

This clonotype was seen only a few times. The chain employs TRBV12-3 or TRBV12-4 and TRBJ2-2; D gene uncertain. This CDR3 has 14 residues. V lost 5 bases to trimming and J lost 6 bases, with 13 bases between them. The CDR3 DNA reads TGTGCCAGCAGTCAGCGTAACTATTCCGGGGAGCTGTTTTTT. Its protein is CASSQRNYSGELFF.

This clonotype was seen only a few times. The chain links TRBV28 to TRBJ2-1; maybe TRBD1 (5 bases). The J call could be wrong; TRBJ2-7 is a better fit for the DNA end. Per the germline V gene, CDR1 is MDHEN and CDR2 is SYDVKM. The CDR3 runs to 14 residues. The CDR3 spells CASSVDSSYNEQYF. CDR3 coding DNA: TGTGCCAGCAGTGTAGACAGCTCCTACAATGAGCAGTACTTC.

Concerning this clonotype: Compared with germline, one end of the junction differs, possibly owing to a read error. The J gene is TRBJ1-5, the V gene TRBV7-8, with D perhaps TRBD1 (5 bases). CDR1 and CDR2 from the germline V gene are SGHVS and FQNEAQ. CDR3 length: 15 residues. The CDR3 DNA sequence: TGTGCCGGCAGCTTAAACCAGGGCGTGGGCCAGCCCCAGCATTTT. Translation: CAGSLNQGVGQPQHF.

V usage is TRBV4-3 and J usage is TRBJ2-3; 8 bases map to TRBD2. Germline CDR1 is LGHNA and CDR2 is YSLEER. V lost 0 bases and J lost 1; bases outside the gene matches: 9. The CDR3 is 18 amino acids. The CDR3 reads CASSQEVPAGGGTDTQYF. CDR3 DNA: TGCGCCAGCAGCCAAGAAGTACCCGCGGGAGGAGGCACAGATACGCAGTATTTT.

This clonotype has only one observation. The rearrangement uses TRBV7-2 and TRBJ2-5; perhaps TRBD1 as D (6 bases). With the DNA end fitting TRBJ2-1 better, the J assignment may be wrong. Germline V gene lookup returns CDR1 SGHTA and CDR2 FQGNSA. The CDR3 is 14 residues long. CDR3 nucleotide sequence: TGTGCCAGCAGCCCAAGGACAGAACAAGAGACCCAGTTCTTC. Its translation: CASSPRTEQETQFF.

The chain couples TRBV15 to TRBJ2-1; 12 bases fit TRBD2. After removal of 0 bases from V and 6 bases from J, the junction contained 9 bases not matched to a gene. In germline, CDR1 is LNHNV, CDR2 YYDKDF (reference sequence). The CDR3 spans 18 residues. The CDR3 is CATSRDRTSGGTINEQFF. The CDR3 bases are TGTGCCACCAGCAGAGATCGTACTAGCGGGGGGACGATCAATGAGCAGTTCTTC. The whole variable domain, filled in from reference TRBV15 and TRBJ2-1, reads DAMVIQNPRYQVTQFGKPVTLSCSQTLNHNVMYWYQQKSSQAPKLLFHYYDKDFNNEADTPDNFQSRRPNTSFCFLDIRSPGLGDTAMYLCATSRDRTSGGTINEQFFGPGTRLTVL.

There are a few counts of this clonotype. The chain combines TRBV12-3 or TRBV12-4 with TRBJ1-2, with D possibly matching TRBD1 (6 bases). This CDR3 contains 13 residues. V lost 7 bases to trimming and J lost 6 bases, with 15 bases between them. Here the CDR3 DNA reads TGTGCCAGCACCCCGGTTGGGGGCGATGGCTACACCTTC. Its protein product is CASTPVGGDGYTF.